This T cell receptor beta chain was sequenced for a study of neurological immune-mediated disorders. The length of the CDR3 is 13 residues. The V end was cut by 5 bases, the J end by 6 bases, with 15 bases between. CDR1 DFQATT and CDR2 SNEGSKA come from the germline V gene (reference sequence). Study results and limitations: No clinical or MRI feature was associated with the multiple sclerosis repertoire cluster. Subjects shared no identical expanded-clone CDR3 amino acid sequences, suggesting private TCR-beta repertoires in all groups.

This clonotype was observed a handful of times. Its antigen is still unknown. In TCRdb, the 5' RACE reads were re-called with MiXCR into one record per CDR3 protein. Among some 120,000 distinct CDR3 sequences listed, 3.2% were seen once. The TCR was taken from a woman in her 30s with multiple sclerosis. V is TRBV20-1 and J is TRBJ2-3; D is unclear. The source material was PBMCs. DNA for the CDR3: TGCAGTGCTCCTCTCGGGTCCGCCGATACGCAGTATTTT. This encodes CSAPLGSADTQYF.